The clone carrying this T cell receptor (beta chain) was observed a single time. What it recognizes is unknown. TCRdb's copy holds only in-frame clones and misses some; the assay was immunoSEQ multiplex PCR. Among 200,000 to 250,000 clones listed, approximately 83% were seen once. V lost 5 bases and J 2 bases, leaving 13 bases between the germline ends. CDR1 and CDR2 (germline): MNHNS, SASEGT. The CDR3 totals 15 residues. The data stem from a study of cytomegalovirus exposure and HLA in healthy donors. Study-level results: Researchers counted around 170 TCR beta chains as cytomegalovirus-associated. Subsequent analysis revealed that first-cohort TCR clusters tended to co-occur in the roughly 120 validation repertoires. Per published reports, the classifier diagnosed cytomegalovirus status with high specificity and sensitivity.

The J gene is TRBJ1-5, the V gene TRBV6-1, with D maybe TRBD1 (5 bases). The sequencing input was PBMCs. The clonotype was recovered from a woman in her twenties or thirties in good health and CMV-seropositive. CDR3 sequence (DNA): TGTGCCAGCAGTACCTCGGGGGGGGGCAATCAGCCCCAGCATTTT. Translation: CASSTSGGGNQPQHF.